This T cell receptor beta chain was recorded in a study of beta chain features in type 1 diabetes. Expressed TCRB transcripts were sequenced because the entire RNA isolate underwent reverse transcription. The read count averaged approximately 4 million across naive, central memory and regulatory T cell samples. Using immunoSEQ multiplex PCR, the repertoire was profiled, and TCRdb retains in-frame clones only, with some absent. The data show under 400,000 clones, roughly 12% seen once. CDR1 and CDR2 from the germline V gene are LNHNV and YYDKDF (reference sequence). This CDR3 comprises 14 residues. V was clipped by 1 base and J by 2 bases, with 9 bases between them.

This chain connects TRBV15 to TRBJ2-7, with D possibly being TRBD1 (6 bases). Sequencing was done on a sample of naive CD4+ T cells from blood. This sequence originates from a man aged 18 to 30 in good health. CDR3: CATSRGDRPYEQYF. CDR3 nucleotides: TGTGCCACCAGCAGAGGCGACAGGCCCTACGAGCAGTACTTC. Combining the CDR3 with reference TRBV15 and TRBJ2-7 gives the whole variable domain DAMVIQNPRYQVTQFGKPVTLSCSQTLNHNVMYWYQQKSSQAPKLLFHYYDKDFNNEADTPDNFQSRRPNTSFCFLDIRSPGLGDTAMYLCATSRGDRPYEQYFGPGTRLTVT.